This TCR beta chain comes out of a study of spatial heterogeneity in lung cancer. Across the whole study: Each distinct TCR and UMI combination averaged more than ten appearances in raw reads. General observations from the study: The study found that expanded intratumoral alpha and beta TCR counts tracked tumor mutation counts.

TCRdb re-called the 5' RACE reads with MiXCR, one entry per CDR3 protein. Found here are approximately 3,600 distinct CDR3 sequences, about 8.7% of them singletons; the top ten hold roughly 15%. This CDR3 comprises 15 residues. In germline, CDR1 is SGHVS, CDR2 FNYEAQ. The V end was cut by 1 base, the J end by 5 bases, with 15 bases between. This clonotype was counted between two and nine times. What it binds is not known. Time point specified: sample taken at primary tumor resection. Donation came from 70 or so patients with untreated early-stage non-small cell lung cancer. Whole RNA came from tumor, nontumor lung or frozen PBMC and was sequenced without being sorted.

Sequenced here: lung tumor tissue, sampled at surgery. The receptor was derived from a male donor with early-stage non-small cell lung cancer. The genes are TRBV7-6 and TRBJ2-7; maybe TRBD1 (6 bases). CDR3 residues: CASSLVAQGTHEQYF. The CDR3 nucleotides read TGTGCCAGCAGCTTAGTAGCGCAGGGGACCCACGAGCAGTACTTC.